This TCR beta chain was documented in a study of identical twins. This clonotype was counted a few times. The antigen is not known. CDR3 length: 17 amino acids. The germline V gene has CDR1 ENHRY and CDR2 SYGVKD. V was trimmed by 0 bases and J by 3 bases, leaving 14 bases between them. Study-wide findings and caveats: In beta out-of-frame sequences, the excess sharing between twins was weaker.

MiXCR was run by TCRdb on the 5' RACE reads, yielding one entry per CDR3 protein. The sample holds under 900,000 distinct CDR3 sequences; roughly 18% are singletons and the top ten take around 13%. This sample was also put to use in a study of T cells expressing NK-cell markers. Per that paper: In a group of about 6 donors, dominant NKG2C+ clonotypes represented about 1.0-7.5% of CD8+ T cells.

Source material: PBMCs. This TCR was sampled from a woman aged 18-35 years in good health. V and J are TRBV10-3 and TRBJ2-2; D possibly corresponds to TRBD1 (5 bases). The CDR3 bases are TGTGCCATCAGTGAGTCCTCGCAGGGTCGGTACACCGGGGAGCTGTTTTTT. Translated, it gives CAISESSQGRYTGELFF.